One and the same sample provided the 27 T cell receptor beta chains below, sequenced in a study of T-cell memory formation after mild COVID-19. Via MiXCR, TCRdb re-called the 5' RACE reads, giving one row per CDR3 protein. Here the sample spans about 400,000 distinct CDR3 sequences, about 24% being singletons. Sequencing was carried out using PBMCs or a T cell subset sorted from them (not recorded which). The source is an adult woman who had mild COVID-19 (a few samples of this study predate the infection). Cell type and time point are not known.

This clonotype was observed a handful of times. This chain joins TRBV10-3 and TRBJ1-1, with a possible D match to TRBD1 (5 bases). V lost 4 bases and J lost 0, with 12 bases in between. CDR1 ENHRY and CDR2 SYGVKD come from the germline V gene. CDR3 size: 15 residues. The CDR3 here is CAISASRVMNTEAFF. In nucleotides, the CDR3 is TGTGCCATCAGTGCGTCCAGGGTAATGAACACTGAAGCTTTCTTT.

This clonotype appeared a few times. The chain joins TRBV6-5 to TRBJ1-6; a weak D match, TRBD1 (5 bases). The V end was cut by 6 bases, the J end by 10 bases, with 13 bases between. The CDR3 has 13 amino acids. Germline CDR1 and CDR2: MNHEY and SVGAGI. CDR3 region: CASRQGRGSPLHF. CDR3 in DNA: TGTGCCAGCAGGCAGGGAAGAGGGTCACCCCTCCACTTT.

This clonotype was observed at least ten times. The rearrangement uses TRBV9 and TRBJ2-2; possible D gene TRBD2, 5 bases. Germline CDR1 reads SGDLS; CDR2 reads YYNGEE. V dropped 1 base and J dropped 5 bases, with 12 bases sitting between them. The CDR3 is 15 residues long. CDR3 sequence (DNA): TGTGCCAGCAGCGTATCCATATCGGGGACCGGGGAGCTGTTTTTT. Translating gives CASSVSISGTGELFF.

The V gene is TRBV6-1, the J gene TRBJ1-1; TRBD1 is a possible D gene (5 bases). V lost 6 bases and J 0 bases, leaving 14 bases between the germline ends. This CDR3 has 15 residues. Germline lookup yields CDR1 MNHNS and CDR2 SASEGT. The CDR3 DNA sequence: TGTGCCAGCAGGAATGGAGCAGGGTTGAACACTGAAGCTTTCTTT. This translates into CASRNGAGLNTEAFF.

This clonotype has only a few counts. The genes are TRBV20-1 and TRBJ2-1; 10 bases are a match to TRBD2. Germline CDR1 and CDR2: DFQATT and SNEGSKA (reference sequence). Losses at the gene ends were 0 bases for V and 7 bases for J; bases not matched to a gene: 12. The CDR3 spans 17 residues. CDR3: CSARDPKAGGPSNEQFF. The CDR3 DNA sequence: TGCAGTGCTAGAGATCCTAAAGCGGGAGGGCCGAGTAATGAGCAGTTCTTC.

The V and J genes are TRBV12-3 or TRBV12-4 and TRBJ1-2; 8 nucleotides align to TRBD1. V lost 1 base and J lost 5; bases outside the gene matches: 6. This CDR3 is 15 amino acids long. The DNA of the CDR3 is TGTGCCAGCAGTTTAGGGACAGGGAGAAGATATGGCTACACCTTC. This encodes CASSLGTGRRYGYTF.

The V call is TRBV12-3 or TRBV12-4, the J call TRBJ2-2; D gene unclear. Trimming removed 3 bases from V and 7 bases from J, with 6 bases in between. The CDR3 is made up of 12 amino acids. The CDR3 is CASSLSGGELFF. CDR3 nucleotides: TGTGCCAGCAGTTTGTCAGGCGGGGAGCTGTTTTTT.

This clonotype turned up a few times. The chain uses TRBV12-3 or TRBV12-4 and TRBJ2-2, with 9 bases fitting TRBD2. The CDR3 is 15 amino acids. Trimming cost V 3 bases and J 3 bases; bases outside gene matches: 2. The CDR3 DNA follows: TGTGCCAGCAGTTTCCAGCGGGGGGACACCGGGGAGCTGTTTTTT. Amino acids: CASSFQRGDTGELFF.

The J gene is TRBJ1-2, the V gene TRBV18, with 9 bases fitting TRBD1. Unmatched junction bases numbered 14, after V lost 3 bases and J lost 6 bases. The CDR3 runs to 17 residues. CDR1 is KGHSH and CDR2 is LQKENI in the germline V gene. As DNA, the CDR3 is TGTGCCAGCTCACCCCCCGGGACAGGGCCCGAGGCTCATGGCTACACCTTC. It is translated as CASSPPGTGPEAHGYTF.

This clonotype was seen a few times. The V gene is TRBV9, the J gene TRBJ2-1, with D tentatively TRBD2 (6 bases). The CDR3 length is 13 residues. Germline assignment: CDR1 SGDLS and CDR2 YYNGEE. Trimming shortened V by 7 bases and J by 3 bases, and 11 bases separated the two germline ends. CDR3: CASAGSVYNEQFF. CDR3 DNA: TGTGCCAGCGCCGGGAGTGTCTACAATGAGCAGTTCTTC.

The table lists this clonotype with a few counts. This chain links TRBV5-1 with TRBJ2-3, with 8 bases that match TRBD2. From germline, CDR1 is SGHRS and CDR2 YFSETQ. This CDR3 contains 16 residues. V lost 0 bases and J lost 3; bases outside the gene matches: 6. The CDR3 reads CASSLEGTRGTDTQYF. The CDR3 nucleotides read TGCGCCAGCAGCTTGGAAGGGACTAGAGGAACAGATACGCAGTATTTT.

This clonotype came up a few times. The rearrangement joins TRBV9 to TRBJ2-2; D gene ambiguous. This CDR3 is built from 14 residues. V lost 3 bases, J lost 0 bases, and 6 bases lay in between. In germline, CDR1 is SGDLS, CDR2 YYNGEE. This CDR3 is CASSAFTNTGELFF. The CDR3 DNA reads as TGTGCCAGCAGCGCCTTTACGAACACCGGGGAGCTGTTTTTT.

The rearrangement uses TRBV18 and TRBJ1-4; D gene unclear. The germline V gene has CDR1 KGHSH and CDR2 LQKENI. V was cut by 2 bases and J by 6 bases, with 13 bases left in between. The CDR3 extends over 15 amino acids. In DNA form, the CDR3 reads TGTGCCAGCTCACCAGGGGTCTGGTTAGATGAAAAACTGTTTTTT. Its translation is CASSPGVWLDEKLFF. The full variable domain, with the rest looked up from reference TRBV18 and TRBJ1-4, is NAGVMQNPRHLVRRRGQEARLRCSPMKGHSHVYWYRQLPEEGLKFMVYLQKENIIDESGMPKERFSAEFPKEGPSILRIQQVVRGDSAAYFCASSPGVWLDEKLFFGSGTQLSVL.

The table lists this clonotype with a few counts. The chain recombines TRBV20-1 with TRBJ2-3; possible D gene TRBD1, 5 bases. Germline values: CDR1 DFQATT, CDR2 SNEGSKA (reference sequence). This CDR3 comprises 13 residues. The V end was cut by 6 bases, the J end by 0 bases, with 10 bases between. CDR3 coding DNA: TGCAGTGCACCTGACAGTAGCACAGATACGCAGTATTTT. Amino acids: CSAPDSSTDTQYF.

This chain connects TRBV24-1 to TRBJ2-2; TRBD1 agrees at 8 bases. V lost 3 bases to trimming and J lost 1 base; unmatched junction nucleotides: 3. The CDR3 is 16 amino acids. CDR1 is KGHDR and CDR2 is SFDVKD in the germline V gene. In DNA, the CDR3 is TGTGCCACCAGTGATCCCGGGACAGGGAACACCGGGGAGCTGTTTTTT. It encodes CATSDPGTGNTGELFF.

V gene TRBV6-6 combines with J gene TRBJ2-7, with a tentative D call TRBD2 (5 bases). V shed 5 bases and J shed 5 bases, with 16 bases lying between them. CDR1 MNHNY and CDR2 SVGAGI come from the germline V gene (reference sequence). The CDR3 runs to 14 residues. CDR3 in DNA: TGTGCCAGCAGTGCCGAAGGGAGTCCGAACGAGCAGTACTTC. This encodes CASSAEGSPNEQYF.

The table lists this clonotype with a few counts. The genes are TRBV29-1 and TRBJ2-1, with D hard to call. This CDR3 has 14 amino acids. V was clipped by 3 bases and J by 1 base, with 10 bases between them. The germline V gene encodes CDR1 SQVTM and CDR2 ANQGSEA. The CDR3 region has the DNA TGCAGCGTTGAGTTACAGTTGTCCTACAATGAGCAGTTCTTC. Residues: CSVELQLSYNEQFF.

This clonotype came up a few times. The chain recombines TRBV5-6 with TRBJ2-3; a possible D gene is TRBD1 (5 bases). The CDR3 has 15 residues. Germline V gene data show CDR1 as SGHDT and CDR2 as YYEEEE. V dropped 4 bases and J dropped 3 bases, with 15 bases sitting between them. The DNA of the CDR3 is TGTGCCAGCAGCCCCGATGGGGCCGGGACAGATACGCAGTATTTT. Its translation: CASSPDGAGTDTQYF. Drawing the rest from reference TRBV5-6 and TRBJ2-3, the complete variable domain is DAGVTQSPTHLIKTRGQQVTLRCSPKSGHDTVSWYQQALGQGPQFIFQYYEEEERQRGNFPDRFSGHQFPNYSSELNVNALLLGDSALYLCASSPDGAGTDTQYFGPGTRLTVL.

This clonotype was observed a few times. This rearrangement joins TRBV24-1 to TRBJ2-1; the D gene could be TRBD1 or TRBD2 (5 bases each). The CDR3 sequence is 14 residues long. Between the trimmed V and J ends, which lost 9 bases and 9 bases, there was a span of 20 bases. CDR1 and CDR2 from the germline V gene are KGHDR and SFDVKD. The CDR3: CATSPGPTLGEQFF. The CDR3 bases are TGTGCCACCTCACCGGGACCCACCCTGGGTGAGCAGTTCTTC.

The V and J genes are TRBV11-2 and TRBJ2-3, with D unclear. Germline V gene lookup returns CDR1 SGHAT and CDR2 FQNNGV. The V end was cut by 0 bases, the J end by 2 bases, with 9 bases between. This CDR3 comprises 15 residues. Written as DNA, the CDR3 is TGTGCCAGCAGCTTAGAACGGCGGTCCACAGATACGCAGTATTTT. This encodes CASSLERRSTDTQYF.

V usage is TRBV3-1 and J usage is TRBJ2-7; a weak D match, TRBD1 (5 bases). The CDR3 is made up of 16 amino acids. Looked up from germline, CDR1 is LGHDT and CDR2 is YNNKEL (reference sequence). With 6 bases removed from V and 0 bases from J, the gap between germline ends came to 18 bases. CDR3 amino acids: CASSFRAGQGSYEQYF. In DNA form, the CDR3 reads TGTGCCAGCAGTTTTAGGGCAGGCCAGGGCTCCTACGAGCAGTACTTC.

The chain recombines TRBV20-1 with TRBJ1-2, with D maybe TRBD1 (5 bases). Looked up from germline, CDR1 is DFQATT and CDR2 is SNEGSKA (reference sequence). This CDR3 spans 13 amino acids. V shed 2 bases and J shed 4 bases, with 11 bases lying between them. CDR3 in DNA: TGCAGTGCTAGATACTCAGGGTTCTATGGCTACACCTTC. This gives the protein CSARYSGFYGYTF.

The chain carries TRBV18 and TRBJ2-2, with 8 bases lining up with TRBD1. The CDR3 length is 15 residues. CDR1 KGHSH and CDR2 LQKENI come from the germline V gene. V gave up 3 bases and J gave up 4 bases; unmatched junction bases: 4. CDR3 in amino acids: CASSPDRVSTGELFF. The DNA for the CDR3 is TGTGCCAGCTCACCGGACAGGGTTTCCACCGGGGAGCTGTTTTTT.

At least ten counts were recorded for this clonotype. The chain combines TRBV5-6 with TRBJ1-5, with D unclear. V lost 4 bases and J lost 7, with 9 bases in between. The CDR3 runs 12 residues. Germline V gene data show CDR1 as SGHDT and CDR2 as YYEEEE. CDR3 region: CASSLLGQPQHF. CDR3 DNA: TGTGCCAGCAGCCTCCTTGGGCAGCCCCAGCATTTT.

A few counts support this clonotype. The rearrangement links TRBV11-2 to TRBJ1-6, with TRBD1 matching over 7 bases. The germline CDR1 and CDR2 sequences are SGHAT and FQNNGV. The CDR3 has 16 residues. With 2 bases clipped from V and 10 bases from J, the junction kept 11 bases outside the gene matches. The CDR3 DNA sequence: TGTGCCAGCAGCTTAACCAGGACAGGAGGATACTCACCCCTCCACTTT. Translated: CASSLTRTGGYSPLHF.

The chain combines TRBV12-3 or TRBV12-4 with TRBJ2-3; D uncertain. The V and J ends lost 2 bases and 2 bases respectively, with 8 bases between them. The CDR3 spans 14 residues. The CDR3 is CASSLNQNTDTQYF. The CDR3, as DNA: TGTGCCAGCAGTTTAAACCAGAACACAGATACGCAGTATTTT.

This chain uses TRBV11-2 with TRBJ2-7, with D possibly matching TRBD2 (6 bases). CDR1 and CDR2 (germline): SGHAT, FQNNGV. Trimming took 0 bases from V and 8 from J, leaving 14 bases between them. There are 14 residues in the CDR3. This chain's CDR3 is CASSLELAAIQQYF. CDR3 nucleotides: TGTGCCAGCAGCTTAGAACTAGCCGCCATCCAGCAGTACTTC.